A single sample gave rise to the 3 T cell receptor beta chains below, sequenced in a study of cytomegalovirus exposure and HLA in healthy donors. Using immunoSEQ multiplex PCR, the repertoire was profiled, and TCRdb retains in-frame clones only, with some absent. The table lists hundreds of thousands of clones, over 80% of them singletons. Sequenced: PBMCs. Every receptor here comes from a woman in her 30s in good health and CMV-seropositive.

CDR3: CASSVEEGGKTQYF. CDR3 DNA sequence: TGTGCCAGCAGCGTAGAGGAAGGGGGGAAGACCCAGTACTTC. This chain links TRBV9 with TRBJ2-5; D is perhaps TRBD1 or TRBD2 (6 bases each). The length of the CDR3 is 14 residues. V was trimmed by 0 bases and J by 6 bases, leaving 12 bases between them. Germline CDR1 SGDLS, CDR2 YYNGEE. Variable domain in full (rest from reference TRBV9 and TRBJ2-5): DSGVTQTPKHLITATGQRVTLRCSPRSGDLSVYWYQQSLDQGLQFLIQYYNGEERAKGNILERFSAQQFPDLHSELNLSSLELGDSALYFCASSVEEGGKTQYFGPGTRLLVL.

The chain employs TRBV9 and TRBJ1-4, with D uncertain. The CDR3 extends over 14 amino acids. CDR1 and CDR2 from the germline V gene are SGDLS and YYNGEE. The germline V and J ends were trimmed by 0 bases and 4 bases, with 7 bases remaining between them. For the CDR3, the DNA is TGTGCCAGCAGCGTAGATCTGAGTAATGAAAAACTGTTTTTT. Translated: CASSVDLSNEKLFF.

This clone has only one observation. The V and J genes are TRBV5-1 and TRBJ2-3; D gene unclear. V lost 0 bases, J lost 6 bases, and 11 bases lay in between. Per the germline V gene, CDR1 is SGHRS and CDR2 is YFSETQ. This CDR3 spans 14 amino acids. The CDR3 region has the DNA TGCGCCAGCAGCTTGGATTATTTCGGCGATACGCAGTATTTT. It specifies CASSLDYFGDTQYF.